What follows describes a single T cell receptor (beta chain). Its matching antigen is unknown. Use of 60 Vbeta and 13 Jbeta primers characterized the PCR. Assay used: immunoSEQ multiplex PCR; TCRdb lists only in-frame clones, some missing. The sample lists 110,000 to 150,000 clones; 75% to 80% were seen once. Donors were ostensibly healthy at sampling, although undocumented immune exposures were probable. The sample originates from a study of cytomegalovirus exposure and HLA in healthy donors. The study's findings and limits: Indistinguishable V segments, including TRBV6-2 and TRBV6-3, were excluded. A later analysis reportedly identified an Asian-associated ancestry cluster as carrying fewer N-insertions than the 666-donor mean. A later examination showed that TCR association rates differed by HLA locus, with DRB1 most and HLA-C fewest.

After removal of 8 bases from V and 3 bases from J, the junction contained 19 bases not matched to a gene. This CDR3 is 18 amino acids long. Germline V gene sequence: CDR1 ENHRY, CDR2 SYGVKD. The chain is built from TRBV10-3 and TRBJ1-3; 7 nucleotides line up with TRBD1. Sequencing was performed on PBMCs. This sequence was found in a woman aged 50 to 65 in good health and CMV-seronegative. The CDR3 DNA reads TGTGCCATCTCAGGGGGTGAAAATGGGGCGCGAATTGGAAACACCATATATTTT. Residues: CAISGGENGARIGNTIYF.